The 20 T cell receptor beta chains presented below share a single source sample, sequenced in a study of blood T cell repertoires in COVID-19. Sequencing was performed with immunoSEQ multiplex PCR; in TCRdb, only in-frame clones are kept and a portion is missing. The top ten clones hold around 2.9% of a sample with tens of thousands of clones, 85% to 90% of them seen once. Sequenced sample: peripheral blood. The source of these receptors is an elderly man with acute or convalescent COVID-19.

V is TRBV19 and J is TRBJ1-2, with D perhaps matching TRBD1 (6 bases). There are 14 residues in the CDR3. The germline V and J ends were trimmed by 5 bases and 4 bases, with 14 bases remaining between them. Per the germline V gene, CDR1 is LNHDA and CDR2 is SQIVND (reference sequence). The CDR3 bases are TGTGCCAGTAGTTCCCGGACAGAAATCTATGGCTACACCTTC. It specifies CASSSRTEIYGYTF.

The chain carries TRBV11-3 and TRBJ1-2; TRBD1 matches at 7 bases. V gave up 0 bases and J gave up 6 bases; unmatched junction bases: 4. Germline CDR1 reads SGHNT; CDR2 reads YENEEA. The CDR3 extends over 14 amino acids. The CDR3 DNA reads as TGTGCCAGCAGCTTAGAACAGGGGTTCGATGGCTACACCTTC. Translating it yields CASSLEQGFDGYTF.

V and J are TRBV2 and TRBJ1-4; maybe TRBD1 (6 bases). V lost 8 bases and J lost 1, with 14 bases in between. This CDR3 region has 15 residues. Germline V CDR1 and CDR2: SNHLY, FYNNEI. Here the CDR3 DNA reads TGTGCCAGCTGTAGTTCGGGACAAACTAATGAAAAACTGTTTTTT. Encoded protein: CASCSSGQTNEKLFF.

This clone was seen a few times. This chain uses TRBV6-5 with TRBJ1-1, with D perhaps matching TRBD1 (5 bases). Trimming took off 2 bases at V and 10 bases at J, with 14 bases between the two ends. Germline V gene data show CDR1 as MNHEY and CDR2 as SVGAGI. There are 13 residues in the CDR3. The CDR3 protein is CASSYGNPGRAFF. The CDR3 DNA sequence: TGTGCCAGCAGTTACGGAAACCCAGGGCGAGCTTTCTTT.

The chain joins TRBV6-5 to TRBJ2-7, with D possibly matching TRBD1 (7 bases). The CDR3 runs 14 residues. Trimming pared 0 bases from V and 6 bases from J, leaving 12 bases between. Germline values: CDR1 MNHEY, CDR2 SVGAGI. The DNA for the CDR3 is TGTGCCAGCAGTTACTCGAGGAGGGGGCCCGAGCAGTACTTC. It codes for CASSYSRRGPEQYF.

This clone was picked up one time. The rearrangement links TRBV27 to TRBJ1-6, with a weak D call TRBD1 (5 bases). The CDR3 is 14 amino acids. Germline CDR1 MNHEY, CDR2 SMNVEV (reference sequence). Trimming pared 1 base from V and 9 bases from J, leaving 10 bases between. The CDR3 loop reads CASSLWGGSSPLHF. CDR3 sequence (DNA): TGTGCCAGCAGTTTATGGGGCGGGAGTTCACCCCTCCACTTT.

The rearrangement links TRBV24-1 to TRBJ2-1; D is perhaps TRBD2 (5 bases). Trimming stripped 5 bases from V and 3 bases from J, with 25 bases between. CDR1 is KGHDR and CDR2 is SFDVKD in the germline V gene. The CDR3 extends over 19 amino acids. CDR3 DNA: TGTGCCACCAGTGGCCCTATTCTCCACGGGAATGAGGGCTACAATGAGCAGTTCTTC. This translates into CATSGPILHGNEGYNEQFF.

The chain recombines TRBV30 with TRBJ1-1; weak D call: TRBD1 (5 bases). Trimming removed 0 bases from V and 7 bases from J, with 15 bases in between. Germline lookup yields CDR1 GTSNPN and CDR2 SVGIG (reference sequence). This CDR3 is 14 amino acids long. The CDR3 bases are TGTGCCTGGAGTGTACGCAGGGCCCCTATTGAAGCTTTCTTT. Its translation: CAWSVRRAPIEAFF.

V and J are TRBV30 and TRBJ1-2; D call uncertain. The CDR3 has 14 amino acids. Trimming cost V 2 bases and J 2 bases, with 12 bases left between them. Looked up from germline, CDR1 is GTSNPN and CDR2 is SVGIG (reference sequence). CDR3: CAWSRSRENYGYTF. CDR3 coding DNA: TGTGCCTGGAGTAGGAGTAGGGAGAACTATGGCTACACCTTC.

This clone appeared once. The rearrangement uses TRBV27 and TRBJ1-2; TRBD1 might be the D (6 bases). In germline, CDR1 is MNHEY, CDR2 SMNVEV (reference sequence). V was shortened by 3 bases and J by 8 bases, with 13 bases between the two germline ends. This CDR3 has 13 residues. CDR3: CASSFASGVGYTF. CDR3 DNA: TGTGCCAGCAGTTTTGCCTCAGGGGTCGGCTACACCTTC.

This clone was seen just once. The CDR3 DNA reads as TGTGCCAGCAGCCCGAGAAATTTCCGTGCAGATACGCAGTATTTT. It is translated as CASSPRNFRADTQYF. V usage is TRBV7-2 and J usage is TRBJ2-3; D ambiguous. This CDR3 has 15 residues. With 5 bases removed from V and 4 bases from J, the gap between germline ends came to 16 bases. The V gene's germline CDR1 is SGHTA and CDR2 FQGNSA.

The chain has TRBV12-3 or TRBV12-4 and TRBJ1-1; tentative D call: TRBD1 (5 bases). The CDR3 consists of 13 residues. Trimming removed 6 bases from V and 0 bases from J, with 8 bases in between. The CDR3 DNA reads as TGTGCCAGCAGCAGACAGATGAACACTGAAGCTTTCTTT. This encodes CASSRQMNTEAFF.

The chain carries TRBV11-3 and TRBJ1-4; TRBD1 matches 7 bases. There are 17 residues in the CDR3. Unmatched junction bases numbered 14, after V lost 5 bases and J lost 5 bases. Looked up from germline, CDR1 is SGHNT and CDR2 is YENEEA. The CDR3 region is CASSPPTGRFGNEKLFF. In DNA, the CDR3 is TGTGCCAGCAGCCCCCCGACAGGGAGATTCGGGAATGAAAAACTGTTTTTT. The complete variable domain, with remaining parts taken from reference TRBV11-3 and TRBJ1-4, reads EAGVVQSPRYKIIEKKQPVAFWCNPISGHNTLYWYLQNLGQGPELLIRYENEEAVDDSQLPKDRFSAERLKGVDSTLKIQPAELGDSAVYLCASSPPTGRFGNEKLFFGSGTQLSVL.

This clone was found once. The rearrangement links TRBV4-3 to TRBJ1-1, with 10 bases fitting TRBD1. Germline V gives CDR1 LGHNA, CDR2 YSLEER. J was trimmed by 6 bases and V by 2 bases; bases with no gene match: 6. The CDR3 loop spans 15 amino acids. CDR3 in amino acids: CASSQIDRGRAEAFF. The CDR3 coding sequence is TGCGCCAGCAGCCAAATTGACAGGGGGCGCGCTGAAGCTTTCTTT.

The chain recombines TRBV7-9 with TRBJ2-7; possible D gene TRBD1, 5 bases. V was shortened by 3 bases and J by 6 bases, with 12 bases between the two germline ends. The germline gives CDR1 SEHNR, CDR2 FQNEAQ (reference sequence). CDR3 size: 13 residues. The CDR3 nucleotides are TGTGCCAGCAGCTTTGAAGGGGTTGGCGAGCAGTACTTC. Translated, it gives CASSFEGVGEQYF.

In its sample, this clone was seen once. V gene TRBV19 combines with J gene TRBJ1-1; 9 bases are a match to TRBD1. From germline, CDR1 is LNHDA and CDR2 SQIVND (reference sequence). The CDR3 totals 14 residues. J gave up 2 bases and V 10 bases, and 8 bases lay outside the gene matches. In DNA, the CDR3 is TGTGCCAATAAAAGGGACAGGGATAACACTGAAGCTTTCTTT. This codes for CANKRDRDNTEAFF.

The J gene is TRBJ2-7, the V gene TRBV9; 8 bases agree with TRBD2. J was trimmed by 11 bases and V by 4 bases; bases with no gene match: 14. Germline CDR1 SGDLS, CDR2 YYNGEE. CDR3 length equals 14 residues. CDR3 protein: CASSSRTSFGVKYF. CDR3 coding DNA: TGTGCCAGCAGCTCCCGGACTAGCTTCGGCGTGAAGTACTTC.

The V and J genes are TRBV5-1 and TRBJ2-7; 8 nucleotides line up with TRBD2. The germline CDR1 and CDR2 sequences are SGHRS and YFSETQ. V lost 4 bases to trimming and J lost 2 bases; unmatched junction nucleotides: 8. This CDR3 spans 15 amino acids. CDR3 sequence reads: CASSLRGGSPYEQYF. CDR3 DNA sequence: TGCGCCAGCAGCCTCCGGGGGGGGAGCCCCTACGAGCAGTACTTC.

This clone was detected a few times. V is TRBV25-1 and J is TRBJ1-2; TRBD1 is a possible D gene (6 bases). V was trimmed by 8 bases and J by 7 bases, leaving 20 bases between them. The germline gives CDR1 MGHDK, CDR2 SYGVNS. The CDR3 extends over 14 amino acids. DNA for the CDR3: TGTGCCAGCTCCTTCCTGGCAGGGGAGAGTGGCTACACCTTC. It encodes CASSFLAGESGYTF.

This chain connects TRBV20-1 to TRBJ2-1, with 8 bases fitting TRBD1. V was pared by 3 bases and J by 13 bases, with 11 bases of the junction left unmatched. This CDR3 has 13 residues. CDR1 is DFQATT, CDR2 SNEGSKA, per germline (reference sequence). The chain's CDR3 is CSASLQGAGNQFF. In DNA, the CDR3 is TGCAGTGCTAGTCTGCAGGGGGCGGGGAACCAGTTCTTC.